These 18 T cell receptor beta chains originate from one sample sequenced in a study of blood T cell repertoires in COVID-19. Profiling relied on immunoSEQ multiplex PCR, and the TCRdb table lists in-frame clones only, not all of them. The sample includes roughly 100,000 clones, approximately 80% of them seen just once. Specimen: peripheral blood. The receptors were sampled from a man in his sixties with acute or convalescent COVID-19.

The gene calls are TRBV19 and TRBJ2-2; D remains unclear. The V end was cut by 10 bases, the J end by 3 bases, with 18 bases between. The germline gives CDR1 LNHDA, CDR2 SQIVND (reference sequence). The CDR3 spans 15 residues. The CDR3 bases are TGTGCCACGACGGAGCCCTTCCGATACACCGGGGAGCTGTTTTTT. This sequence encodes CATTEPFRYTGELFF. Full variable domain (remainder filled in from reference TRBV19 and TRBJ2-2): DGGITQSPKYLFRKEGQNVTLSCEQNLNHDAMYWYRQDPGQGLRLIYYSQIVNDFQKGDIAEGYSVSREKKESFPLTVTSAQKNPTAFYLCATTEPFRYTGELFFGEGSRLTVL.

This clone was detected only a few times. The J gene is TRBJ2-2, the V gene TRBV2, with 10 nucleotides matching TRBD1. Trimming removed 5 bases from V and 5 bases from J; junction bases left unmatched: 11. CDR3 length: 17 residues. Germline CDR1 is SNHLY and CDR2 is FYNNEI. CDR3 region: CASSKPPGQGTTGELFF. CDR3 bases: TGTGCCAGCAGTAAACCGCCGGGACAGGGGACTACCGGGGAGCTGTTTTTT.

This rearrangement joins TRBV18 to TRBJ1-1; TRBD1 is a possible D gene (6 bases). Trimming left V 6 bases short and J 1 base short, with 12 bases between. CDR3 size: 14 residues. CDR1 is KGHSH and CDR2 is LQKENI in the germline V gene. The CDR3 nucleotides are TGTGCCAGCTCGTGGGGACATGCGAACACTGAAGCTTTCTTT. It codes for CASSWGHANTEAFF.

The chain couples TRBV7-2 to TRBJ2-3; no clear D. V shed 6 bases and J shed 6 bases, with 10 bases lying between them. Germline lookup yields CDR1 SGHTA and CDR2 FQGNSA. The CDR3 loop spans 12 amino acids. The DNA of the CDR3 is TGTGCCAGCAGTATAGTTGCGGATACGCAGTATTTT. It codes for CASSIVADTQYF. Full variable domain (missing parts from reference TRBV7-2 and TRBJ2-3): GAGVSQSPSNKVTEKGKDVELRCDPISGHTALYWYRQSLGQGLEFLIYFQGNSAPDKSGLPSDRFSAERTGGSVSTLTIQRTQQEDSAVYLCASSIVADTQYFGPGTRLTVL.

This chain links TRBV10-3 with TRBJ2-2; tentatively, D is TRBD1 (6 bases). The germline V and J ends were trimmed by 7 bases and 4 bases, with 13 bases remaining between them. CDR3 length equals 14 residues. The germline gives CDR1 ENHRY, CDR2 SYGVKD. The DNA of the CDR3 is TGTGCCATCAAAACAGGGACAAGCACCGGGGAGCTGTTTTTT. Protein product: CAIKTGTSTGELFF.

The genes are TRBV3-1 (or the pseudogene TRBV3-2) and TRBJ2-1; the D gene is possibly TRBD2 (6 bases). CDR1 and CDR2 from the germline V gene are LGHDT and YNNKEL (reference sequence). This CDR3 has 15 amino acids. Between the trimmed V and J ends, which lost 6 bases and 8 bases, there was a span of 20 bases. CDR3: CASSYGTPAGDEQFF. The CDR3 nucleotides are TGTGCCAGCAGTTACGGGACTCCCGCTGGGGATGAGCAGTTCTTC.

The chain's CDR3 is CASSQDIGAGVLETQYF. CDR3 coding DNA: TGTGCCAGCAGCCAAGATATAGGGGCAGGGGTCTTAGAGACCCAGTACTTC. V is TRBV3-1 (or the pseudogene TRBV3-2) and J is TRBJ2-5; possible D gene TRBD1, 6 bases. The CDR3 is made up of 17 amino acids. CDR1 and CDR2 (germline): LGHDT, YNNKEL (reference sequence). Trimming took off 0 bases at V and 4 bases at J, with 18 bases between the two ends.

V usage is TRBV7-9 and J usage is TRBJ2-1; 16 positions match TRBD2. V dropped 7 bases and J dropped 0; count of bases not matched to a gene: 15. This CDR3 region has 21 residues. Germline V gene data show CDR1 as SEHNR and CDR2 as FQNEAQ (reference sequence). The CDR3 here is CASTLLWGGLAGGPSYNEQFF. DNA for the CDR3: TGTGCCAGCACCCTTTTATGGGGGGGACTAGCGGGAGGGCCCTCCTACAATGAGCAGTTCTTC.

The table lists this clone with a count of one. The chain uses TRBV5-1 and TRBJ1-4, with 9 bases matching TRBD1. CDR3 length: 15 amino acids. Germline V CDR1 and CDR2: SGHRS, YFSETQ. V dropped 2 bases and J dropped 5; count of bases not matched to a gene: 4. The CDR3 protein is CASSFTGTGNEKLFF. CDR3 bases: TGCGCCAGCAGCTTTACCGGGACAGGGAATGAAAAACTGTTTTTT.

This clone was seen once. The CDR3 DNA follows: TGTGCCAGCAGCATGCCGGGACAGCCCTATTCACCCCTCCACTTT. Its protein is CASSMPGQPYSPLHF. The chain links TRBV7-9 to TRBJ1-6, with TRBD1 identical over 7 bases. With 5 bases clipped from V and 8 bases from J, the junction kept 9 bases outside the gene matches. Germline V gene lookup returns CDR1 SEHNR and CDR2 FQNEAQ (reference sequence). The CDR3 runs to 15 residues. Looking up the rest from reference TRBV7-9 and TRBJ1-6 gives the full variable domain: DTGVSQNPRHKITKRGQNVTFRCDPISEHNRLYWYRQTLGQGPEFLTYFQNEAQLEKSRLLSDRFSAERPKGSFSTLEIQRTEQGDSAMYLCASSMPGQPYSPLHFGNGTRLTVT.

V gene TRBV18 combines with J gene TRBJ2-7; TRBD1 agrees at 8 bases. This CDR3 comprises 15 residues. Germline loops: CDR1 KGHSH, CDR2 LQKENI. V shed 7 bases and J 3 bases; nucleotides not matched to a gene: 11. The CDR3 bases are TGTGCCAGCTGCCCCGGGACAGGTGGGATCTACGAGCAGTACTTC. Amino acids: CASCPGTGGIYEQYF.

This sequence joins TRBV7-2 and TRBJ1-2, with D perhaps matching TRBD1 (6 bases). V gave up 4 bases and J gave up 4 bases, with 10 bases separating them. The CDR3 loop spans 13 amino acids. Per germline, CDR1 SGHTA and CDR2 FQGNSA. As DNA, the CDR3 is TGTGCCAGCAGCTCGACACAGGGCTATGGCTACACCTTC. Amino acid sequence: CASSSTQGYGYTF.

The chain uses TRBV3-1 (or the pseudogene TRBV3-2) and TRBJ2-1, with 14 bases fitting TRBD2. Losses at the gene ends were 6 bases for V and 12 bases for J; bases not matched to a gene: 22. The CDR3 is 19 amino acids. The V gene's germline CDR1 is LGHDT and CDR2 YNNKEL (reference sequence). Written as DNA, the CDR3 is TGTGCCAGCAGAAGGACTAGCGGGAGGAGGACGACCTCAATGTATGGGCAGTTCTTC. Protein: CASRRTSGRRTTSMYGQFF.

This chain joins TRBV11-3 and TRBJ2-5; TRBD2 aligns across 14 bases. The CDR3 has 16 amino acids. The ends lost 1 base at V and 4 bases at J; junction bases unmatched: 2. The germline V gene encodes CDR1 SGHNT and CDR2 YENEEA. In DNA form, the CDR3 reads TGTGCCAGCAGCTTAGGACTAGCGGGGGGGCGAGAGACCCAGTACTTC. Translation gives CASSLGLAGGRETQYF.

As for this clone: The same CDR3 also results from other DNA sequences found in this sample. The CDR3 region has the DNA TGTGCCAGCAGCTTGGGACAAGATAATTCACCCCTCCACTTT. It is translated as CASSLGQDNSPLHF. This sequence joins TRBV5-4 and TRBJ1-6; the D is unclear. Germline CDR1 reads SGHNT; CDR2 reads YYREEE (reference sequence). Trimming took 0 bases from V and 5 from J, leaving 6 bases between them. The CDR3 length is 14 residues.

The chain employs TRBV18 and TRBJ2-1, with 11 bases that match TRBD2. The J segment lost 5 bases and the V segment lost 6 bases, leaving 9 bases of the junction unmatched. Germline V lookup: CDR1 KGHSH, CDR2 LQKENI. The CDR3 is made up of 16 amino acids. The CDR3 loop is CASSPRTSGSNNEQFF. The DNA of the CDR3 is TGTGCCAGCTCCCCTCGGACTAGCGGGTCTAACAATGAGCAGTTCTTC. The full variable domain, rest sourced from reference TRBV18 and TRBJ2-1, is NAGVMQNPRHLVRRRGQEARLRCSPMKGHSHVYWYRQLPEEGLKFMVYLQKENIIDESGMPKERFSAEFPKEGPSILRIQQVVRGDSAAYFCASSPRTSGSNNEQFFGPGTRLTVL.

This rearrangement joins TRBV6-5 to TRBJ2-1; tentative D call: TRBD2 (6 bases). CDR3 length: 15 amino acids. Looked up from germline, CDR1 is MNHEY and CDR2 is SVGAGI. The V end lost 1 base, the J end lost 4 bases, and 11 bases lay between the germline ends. The chain's CDR3 is CASSYWGLEYNEQFF. Written as DNA, the CDR3 is TGTGCCAGCAGTTACTGGGGACTGGAGTACAATGAGCAGTTCTTC.

Only one count was recorded for this clone. The V gene is TRBV5-1, the J gene TRBJ2-1, with 8 bases that match TRBD2. V gave up 4 bases and J gave up 2 bases; unmatched junction bases: 11. CDR1 SGHRS and CDR2 YFSETQ come from the germline V gene. This CDR3 contains 17 residues. The CDR3 here is CASSGGAGGITYNEQFF. The CDR3 nucleotides read TGCGCCAGCAGCGGAGGGGCGGGAGGAATCACCTACAATGAGCAGTTCTTC.